This TCR beta chain comes out of a study of blood T cell repertoires in COVID-19. Study-wide background: The cDNA or gDNA used as material had been derived from T cells, B-cell-depleted T cells, or PBMCs.

The CDR3 is 12 amino acids. The germline V gene has CDR1 MGHDK and CDR2 SYGVNS. Deletions cut 8 bases from V and 5 bases from J, with 11 bases between. Per the study methods: Amplified reference gene primers provided the basis for estimating nucleated cell counts. Clones were sequenced by immunoSEQ multiplex PCR, and TCRdb holds only the in-frame ones, with some missing. D and trimming were read from the DNA, whereas the V and J calls and clone size are those reported in that table. This sample has 72,000 or so clones, with roughly 86% found just once. The receptor's source is an older woman with acute or convalescent COVID-19. Sequences were obtained from peripheral blood. The chain joins TRBV25-1 to TRBJ2-3; unclear D gene. The CDR3 sequence: CASWSHKDTQYF. For the CDR3, the DNA is TGTGCCAGCTGGAGTCATAAAGATACGCAGTATTTT.